Listed below are T cell receptor beta chains from one sample, sequenced in a study of CXCR3-negative and CXCR3-positive naive CD8 T cells. TCRdb reprocessed the 5' RACE reads and keeps a single row for each CDR3 protein, giving no DNA. The sample has thousands of distinct CDR3 sequences. Sequences were obtained from naive CXCR3- CD8+ T cells from blood. These receptors were collected from a human donor in good health. Some clones in this sample may be carry-over from other donors' samples. The CDR3 runs from the conserved cysteine through the conserved F or W. Each record gives: clone size, J gene, V gene, CDR3 protein. Rows may omit the clone size; those that give it use once, few, many or a size class.

clone size: medium-sized
J gene: TRBJ1-2
V gene: TRBV6-2/TRBV6-3
CDR3 protein: CASSYKRLQPRYGYTF

clone size: .
J gene: TRBJ2-2
V gene: TRBV29-1
CDR3 protein: CSVDLGENTGELFF

clone size: medium-sized
J gene: TRBJ2-5
V gene: TRBV12-3/TRBV12-4
CDR3 protein: CASSLGRIQETQYF

clone size: medium-sized
J gene: TRBJ2-1
V gene: TRBV5-1
CDR3 protein: CASSPDSHYNEQFF

clone size: .
J gene: TRBJ2-1
V gene: TRBV25-1
CDR3 protein: CASAGLAPNEQFF

clone size: .
J gene: TRBJ2-1
V gene: TRBV29-1
CDR3 protein: CSVEGRVNEQFF

clone size: medium-sized
J gene: TRBJ2-5
V gene: TRBV29-1
CDR3 protein: CSVPPKGETQYF

clone size: .
J gene: TRBJ2-7
V gene: TRBV28
CDR3 protein: CASSGPGLALYEQYF

clone size: .
J gene: TRBJ1-2
V gene: TRBV3-1
CDR3 protein: CASSPHLGSGYGYTF

clone size: .
J gene: TRBJ2-1
V gene: TRBV4-1
CDR3 protein: CASSQRAAYNEQFF